The rows below give T cell receptor beta chains drawn from one sample of a study of T cells after yellow fever vaccination. TCRdb redid the calling of the 5' RACE reads with MiXCR, one entry per CDR3 protein. The table has hundreds of thousands of distinct CDR3 sequences, approximately 13% seen once. The sample consisted of PBMCs, taken on the day of the yellow fever booster vaccination. Every receptor here comes from a man aged 25-45 years who received the YFV17D yellow fever vaccine. CDR3s include the opening cysteine and the closing phenylalanine or tryptophan. The D gene is left open where the match is weak. Size values are once, few and many counts, or a class for expanded clones, and some rows have none.

TRBD2	16	TRBV5-5	TRBJ2-7	few	TGTGCCAGCAGCCTATTTAGCGGGTTCACCTCCTACGAGCAGTACTTC	CASSLFSGFTSYEQYF
NA	17	TRBV9	TRBJ1-1	few	TGTGCCAGCAGCAATGGGAGGCAGGCCCTTGGGAACACTGAAGCTTTCTTT	CASSNGRQALGNTEAFF
TRBD1	17	TRBV5-5	TRBJ2-7	NA	TGTGCCAGCAGCCGTACGGGACAGCGGAGAGAGATCTACGAGCAGTACTTC	CASSRTGQRREIYEQYF
TRBD2	18	TRBV6-2/TRBV6-3	TRBJ2-1	NA	TGTGCCAGCACTTTACGGGGGACTAGCGGGAGGCTTTACAATGAGCAGTTCTTC	CASTLRGTSGRLYNEQFF
TRBD2	20	TRBV7-6	TRBJ2-1	few	TGTGCCAGCAGCAAGGGACTAGCGGGCACTCCCCTAAGCTCCTACAATGAGCAGTTCTTC	CASSKGLAGTPLSSYNEQFF
NA	15	TRBV10-3	TRBJ2-7	NA	TGTGCCATCAGTGAGTCCGGGAGAATGTCCTACGAGCAGTACTTC	CAISESGRMSYEQYF
NA	16	TRBV28	TRBJ2-5	few	TGTGCCAGCAGTTTGACCGGACCCCCGCGCCAAGAGACCCAGTACTTC	CASSLTGPPRQETQYF
NA	14	TRBV29-1	TRBJ2-3	NA	TGCAGCGTTGTCGACCCGACTGATTCAGATACGCAGTATTTT	CSVVDPTDSDTQYF
NA	15	TRBV29-1	TRBJ1-2	NA	TGCAGCGTTGGGGTCGCTGCCCGGGTGGGTGATGGCTACACCTTC	CSVGVAARVGDGYTF
TRBD2	17	TRBV30	TRBJ2-1	few	TGTGCCTGGAGTGTACGGCCGAGCGGGGGAATTACGAATGAGCAGTTCTTC	CAWSVRPSGGITNEQFF
TRBD1	16	TRBV18	TRBJ1-6	few	TGTGCCAGCTCACCTCAATCGGACAGGGGCAATTCACCCCTCCACTTT	CASSPQSDRGNSPLHF
NA	15	TRBV2	TRBJ2-6	few	TGTGCCAGCAGTTCGGACAGTCTGGGGGCCAACGTCCTGACTTTC	CASSSDSLGANVLTF